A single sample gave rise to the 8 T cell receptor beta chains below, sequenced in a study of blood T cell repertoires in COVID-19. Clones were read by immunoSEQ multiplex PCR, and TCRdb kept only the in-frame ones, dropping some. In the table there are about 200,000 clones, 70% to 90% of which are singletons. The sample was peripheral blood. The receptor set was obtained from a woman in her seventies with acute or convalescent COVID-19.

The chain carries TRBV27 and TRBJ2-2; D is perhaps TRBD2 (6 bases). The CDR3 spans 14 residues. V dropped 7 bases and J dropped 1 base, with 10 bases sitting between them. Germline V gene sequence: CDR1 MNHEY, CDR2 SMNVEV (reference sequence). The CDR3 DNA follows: TGTGCCAGCACCCGTAGCGGGAACACCGGGGAGCTGTTTTTT. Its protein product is CASTRSGNTGELFF.

Written as DNA, the CDR3 is TGTGCCAGCAGCTTGTTGAGGAGGGGGGGAAGCAATGAGCAGTTCTTC. Encoded protein: CASSLLRRGGSNEQFF. This chain uses TRBV5-4 with TRBJ2-1, with TRBD2 as a possible D gene (7 bases). CDR3 length: 16 amino acids. V was clipped by 1 base and J by 6 bases, with 17 bases between them. The germline V gene encodes CDR1 SGHNT and CDR2 YYREEE (reference sequence).

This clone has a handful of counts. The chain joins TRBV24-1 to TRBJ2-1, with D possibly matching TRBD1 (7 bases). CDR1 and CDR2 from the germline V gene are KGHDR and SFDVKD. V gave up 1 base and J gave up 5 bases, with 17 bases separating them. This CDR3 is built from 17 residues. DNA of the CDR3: TGTGCCACCAGTGATTTCGGGGCAGGGGGGTTCCACAATGAGCAGTTCTTC. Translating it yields CATSDFGAGGFHNEQFF.

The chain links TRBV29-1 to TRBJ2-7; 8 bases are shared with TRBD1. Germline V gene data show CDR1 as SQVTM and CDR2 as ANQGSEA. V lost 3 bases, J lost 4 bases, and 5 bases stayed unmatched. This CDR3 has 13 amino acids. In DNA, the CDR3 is TGCAGCGTTGAGGGACAGGCGGGTTACGAGCAGTACTTC. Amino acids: CSVEGQAGYEQYF.

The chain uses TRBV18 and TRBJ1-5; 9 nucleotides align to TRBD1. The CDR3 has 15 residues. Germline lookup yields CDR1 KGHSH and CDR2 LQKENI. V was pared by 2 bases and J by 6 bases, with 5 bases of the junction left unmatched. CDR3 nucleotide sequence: TGTGCCAGCTCACCAGAACAGGGGGCGGTTCAGCCCCAGCATTTT. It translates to CASSPEQGAVQPQHF.

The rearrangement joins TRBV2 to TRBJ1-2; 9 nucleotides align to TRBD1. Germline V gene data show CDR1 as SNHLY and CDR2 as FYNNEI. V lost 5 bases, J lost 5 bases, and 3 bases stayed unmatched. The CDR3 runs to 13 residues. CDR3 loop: CASSPGQGYGYTF. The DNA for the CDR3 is TGTGCCAGCAGTCCGGGACAGGGATATGGCTACACCTTC.

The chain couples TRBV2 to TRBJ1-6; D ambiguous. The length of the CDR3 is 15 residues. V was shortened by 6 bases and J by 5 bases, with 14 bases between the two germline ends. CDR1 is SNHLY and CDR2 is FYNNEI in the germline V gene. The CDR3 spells CASRGIVGNNSPLHF. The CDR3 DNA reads TGTGCCAGCAGGGGAATAGTCGGGAATAATTCACCCCTCCACTTT. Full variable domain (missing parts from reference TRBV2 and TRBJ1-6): EPEVTQTPSHQVTQMGQEVILRCVPISNHLYFYWYRQILGQKVEFLVSFYNNEISEKSEIFDDQFSVERPDGSNFTLKIRSTKLEDSAMYFCASRGIVGNNSPLHFGNGTRLTVT.

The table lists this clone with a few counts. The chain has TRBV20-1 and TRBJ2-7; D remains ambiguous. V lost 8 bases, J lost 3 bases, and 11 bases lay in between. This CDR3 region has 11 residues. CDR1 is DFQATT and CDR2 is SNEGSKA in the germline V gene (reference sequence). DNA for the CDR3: TGCAGTCCAATCGGTCGCTACGAGCAGTACTTC. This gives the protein CSPIGRYEQYF.